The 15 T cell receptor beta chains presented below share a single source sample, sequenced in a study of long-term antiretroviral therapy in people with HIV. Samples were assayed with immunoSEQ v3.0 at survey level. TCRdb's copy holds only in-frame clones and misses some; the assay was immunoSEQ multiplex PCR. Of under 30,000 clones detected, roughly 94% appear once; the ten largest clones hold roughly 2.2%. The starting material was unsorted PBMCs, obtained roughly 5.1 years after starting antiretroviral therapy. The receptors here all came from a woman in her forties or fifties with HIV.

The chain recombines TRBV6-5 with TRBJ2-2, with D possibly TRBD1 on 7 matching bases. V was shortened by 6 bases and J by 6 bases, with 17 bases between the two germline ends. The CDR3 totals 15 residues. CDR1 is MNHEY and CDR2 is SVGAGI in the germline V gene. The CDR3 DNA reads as TGTGCCAGCAGCTGGGCCACCAGGGGGGCCGGGGAGCTGTTTTTT. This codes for CASSWATRGAGELFF.

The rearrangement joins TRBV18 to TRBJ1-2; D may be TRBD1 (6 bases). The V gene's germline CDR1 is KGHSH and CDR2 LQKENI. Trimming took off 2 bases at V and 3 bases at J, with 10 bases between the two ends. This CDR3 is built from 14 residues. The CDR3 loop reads CASSPWTVDYGYTF. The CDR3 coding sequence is TGTGCCAGCTCACCATGGACAGTAGACTATGGCTACACCTTC.

This chain's CDR3 is CASSLQTGLGVEQYF. CDR3 coding DNA: TGTGCCAGCAGCCTCCAGACAGGGCTGGGGGTCGAGCAGTACTTC. The chain is built from TRBV11-3 and TRBJ2-7, with TRBD1 matching over 7 bases. This CDR3 contains 15 residues. From germline, CDR1 is SGHNT and CDR2 YENEEA. V trimming: 5 bases; J trimming: 6 bases; junction bases outside the gene matches: 13.

The CDR3 DNA follows: TGTGCCATCACCTCGACAGGGAGTCCAGAGACCCAGTACTTC. Translating gives CAITSTGSPETQYF. The genes are TRBV10-3 and TRBJ2-5, with TRBD1 identical over 7 bases. V gave up 7 bases and J gave up 4 bases; unmatched junction bases: 9. The germline gives CDR1 ENHRY, CDR2 SYGVKD. This CDR3 has 14 amino acids.

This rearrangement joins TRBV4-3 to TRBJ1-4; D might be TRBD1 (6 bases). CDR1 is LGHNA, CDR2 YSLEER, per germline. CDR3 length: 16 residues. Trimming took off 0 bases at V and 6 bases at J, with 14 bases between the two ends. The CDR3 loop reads CASSQDLINRDEKLFF. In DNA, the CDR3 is TGCGCCAGCAGCCAAGATCTAATTAACAGGGATGAAAAACTGTTTTTT.

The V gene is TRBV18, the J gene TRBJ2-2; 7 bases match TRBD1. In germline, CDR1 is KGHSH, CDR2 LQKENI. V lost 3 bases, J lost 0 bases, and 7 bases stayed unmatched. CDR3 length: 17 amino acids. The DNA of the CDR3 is TGTGCCAGCTCACCGTATTCGACAGGGACGAACACCGGGGAGCTGTTTTTT. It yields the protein CASSPYSTGTNTGELFF.

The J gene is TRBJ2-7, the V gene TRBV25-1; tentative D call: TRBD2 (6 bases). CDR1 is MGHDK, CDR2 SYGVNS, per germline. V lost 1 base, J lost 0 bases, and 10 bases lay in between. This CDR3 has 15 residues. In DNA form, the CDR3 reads TGTGCCAGCAGTGAATTGGAGGGAAACTCCTACGAGCAGTACTTC. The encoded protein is CASSELEGNSYEQYF.

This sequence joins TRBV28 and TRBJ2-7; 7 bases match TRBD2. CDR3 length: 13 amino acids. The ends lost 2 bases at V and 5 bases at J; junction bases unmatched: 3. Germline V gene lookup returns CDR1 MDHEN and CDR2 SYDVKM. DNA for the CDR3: TGTGCCAGCAGTTTAGCGGGAGTGGACGAGCAGTACTTC. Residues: CASSLAGVDEQYF.

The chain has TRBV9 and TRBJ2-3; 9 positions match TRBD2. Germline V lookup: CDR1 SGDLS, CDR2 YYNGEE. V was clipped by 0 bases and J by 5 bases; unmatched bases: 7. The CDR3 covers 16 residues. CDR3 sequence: CASSVVAGAGQDTQYF. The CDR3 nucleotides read TGTGCCAGCAGCGTAGTAGCGGGAGCGGGGCAAGATACGCAGTATTTT.

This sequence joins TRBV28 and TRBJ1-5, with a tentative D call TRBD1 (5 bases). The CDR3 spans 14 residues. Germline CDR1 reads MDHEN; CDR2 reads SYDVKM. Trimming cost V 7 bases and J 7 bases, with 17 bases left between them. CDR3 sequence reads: CASTVGQGGQPQHF. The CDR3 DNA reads TGTGCCAGCACCGTGGGGCAGGGAGGACAGCCCCAGCATTTT.

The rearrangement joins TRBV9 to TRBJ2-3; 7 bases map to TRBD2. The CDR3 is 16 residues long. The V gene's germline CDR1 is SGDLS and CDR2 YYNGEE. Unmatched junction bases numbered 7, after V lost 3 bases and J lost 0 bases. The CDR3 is CASSEGLAASTDTQYF. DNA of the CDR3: TGTGCCAGCAGCGAGGGCCTAGCGGCTAGCACAGATACGCAGTATTTT.

CDR3 in amino acids: CASRDKDTDTQYF. CDR3 DNA: TGTGCCAGCAGGGATAAAGACACAGATACGCAGTATTTT. The chain employs TRBV7-6 and TRBJ2-3; D call uncertain. CDR3 size: 13 residues. The V gene lost 6 bases and the J gene lost 2 bases, with 9 bases spanning the gap. The germline V gene encodes CDR1 SGHVS and CDR2 FNYEAQ.

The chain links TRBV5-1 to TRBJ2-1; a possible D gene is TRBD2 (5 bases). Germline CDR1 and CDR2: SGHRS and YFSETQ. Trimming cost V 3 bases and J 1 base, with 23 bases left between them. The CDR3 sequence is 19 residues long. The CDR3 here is CASSSPDASQRGSYNEQFF. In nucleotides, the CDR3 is TGCGCCAGCAGCTCGCCTGACGCCTCGCAAAGAGGGTCCTACAATGAGCAGTTCTTC.

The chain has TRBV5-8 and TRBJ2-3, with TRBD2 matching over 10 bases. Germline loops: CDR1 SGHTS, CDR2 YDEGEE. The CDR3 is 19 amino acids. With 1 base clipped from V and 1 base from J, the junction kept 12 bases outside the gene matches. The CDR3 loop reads CASSLLRGGTSERTDTQYF. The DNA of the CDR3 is TGTGCCAGCAGCTTGTTGCGTGGCGGGACTAGCGAACGCACAGATACGCAGTATTTT.

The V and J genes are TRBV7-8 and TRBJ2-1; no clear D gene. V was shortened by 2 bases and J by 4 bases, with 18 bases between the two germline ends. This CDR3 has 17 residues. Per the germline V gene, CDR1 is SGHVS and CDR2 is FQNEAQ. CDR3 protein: CASSLLWQQKSYNEQFF. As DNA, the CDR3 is TGTGCCAGCAGCTTATTGTGGCAGCAGAAAAGTTACAATGAGCAGTTCTTC.